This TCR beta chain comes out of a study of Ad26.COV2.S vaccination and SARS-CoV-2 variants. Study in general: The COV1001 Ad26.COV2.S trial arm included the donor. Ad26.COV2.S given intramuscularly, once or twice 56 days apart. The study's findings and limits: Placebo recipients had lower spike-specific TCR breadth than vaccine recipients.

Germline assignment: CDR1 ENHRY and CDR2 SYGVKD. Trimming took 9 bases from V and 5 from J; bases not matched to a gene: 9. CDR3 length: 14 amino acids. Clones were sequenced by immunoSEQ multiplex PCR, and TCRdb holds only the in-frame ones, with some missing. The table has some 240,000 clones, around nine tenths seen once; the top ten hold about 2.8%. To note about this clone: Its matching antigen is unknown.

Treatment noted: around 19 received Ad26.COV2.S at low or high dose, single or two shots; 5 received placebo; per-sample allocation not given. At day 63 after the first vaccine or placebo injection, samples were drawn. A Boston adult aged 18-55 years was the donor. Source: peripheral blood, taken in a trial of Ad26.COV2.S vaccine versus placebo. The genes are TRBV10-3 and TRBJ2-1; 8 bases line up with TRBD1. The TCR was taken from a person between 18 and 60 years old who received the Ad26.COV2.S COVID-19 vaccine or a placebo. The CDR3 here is CAINDRGINNEQFF. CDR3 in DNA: TGTGCCATTAACGACAGGGGTATAAACAATGAGCAGTTCTTC.